This T cell receptor (beta chain) was sequenced during a study of blood T cell repertoires in COVID-19. Some clones are missing from TCRdb's copy, which holds only in-frame ones; the method was immunoSEQ multiplex PCR. This table has roughly 77,000 clones, about nine tenths appearing once. Germline-derived CDR1 and CDR2 are MNHEY and SMNVEV (reference sequence). The CDR3 extends over 14 amino acids. V gave up 6 bases and J gave up 2 bases; unmatched junction bases: 1. The TCR comes from a human donor in a cohort sampled during active COVID-19. V usage is TRBV27 and J usage is TRBJ1-4; TRBD1 aligns across 9 bases. Specimen: peripheral blood. This CDR3 is CASRDRGTNEKLFF. The DNA of the CDR3 is TGTGCCAGCAGGGACAGGGGTACTAATGAAAAACTGTTTTTT.